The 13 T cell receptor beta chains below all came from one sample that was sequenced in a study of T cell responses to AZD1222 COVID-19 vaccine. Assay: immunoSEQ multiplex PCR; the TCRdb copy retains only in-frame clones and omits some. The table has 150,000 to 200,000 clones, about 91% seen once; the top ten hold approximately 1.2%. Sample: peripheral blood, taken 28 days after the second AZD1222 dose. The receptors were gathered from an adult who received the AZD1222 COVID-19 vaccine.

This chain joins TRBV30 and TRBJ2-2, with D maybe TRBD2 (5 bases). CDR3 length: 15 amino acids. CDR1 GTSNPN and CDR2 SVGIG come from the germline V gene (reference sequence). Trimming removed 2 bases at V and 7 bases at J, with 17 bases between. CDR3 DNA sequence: TGTGCCTGGAGTACCACCGACTATTCCGACGGGGAGCTGTTTTTT. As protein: CAWSTTDYSDGELFF.

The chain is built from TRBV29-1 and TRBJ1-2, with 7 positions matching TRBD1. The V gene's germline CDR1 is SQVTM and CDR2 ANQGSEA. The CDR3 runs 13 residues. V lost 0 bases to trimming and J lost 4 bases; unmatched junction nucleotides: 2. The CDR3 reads CSVEEGTVYGYTF. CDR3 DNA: TGCAGCGTTGAAGAGGGGACAGTCTATGGCTACACCTTC.

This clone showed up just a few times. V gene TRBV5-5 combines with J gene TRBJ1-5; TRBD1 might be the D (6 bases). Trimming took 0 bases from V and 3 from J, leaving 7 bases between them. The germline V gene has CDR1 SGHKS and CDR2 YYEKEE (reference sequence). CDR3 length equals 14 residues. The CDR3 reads CASSLGQDNQPQHF. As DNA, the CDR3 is TGTGCCAGCAGCTTGGGACAGGACAATCAGCCCCAGCATTTT.

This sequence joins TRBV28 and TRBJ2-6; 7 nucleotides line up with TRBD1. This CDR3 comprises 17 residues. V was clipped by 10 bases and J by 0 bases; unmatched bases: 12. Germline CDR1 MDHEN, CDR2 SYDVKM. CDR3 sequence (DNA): TGTGCCACCCACCCCGGGACAGAATACTCTGGGGCCAACGTCCTGACTTTC. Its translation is CATHPGTEYSGANVLTF.

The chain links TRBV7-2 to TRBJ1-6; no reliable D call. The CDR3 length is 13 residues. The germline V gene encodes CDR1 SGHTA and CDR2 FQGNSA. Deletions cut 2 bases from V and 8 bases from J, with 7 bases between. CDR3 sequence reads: CASSLLKDSPLHF. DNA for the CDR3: TGTGCCAGCAGCTTACTCAAGGATTCACCCCTCCACTTT.

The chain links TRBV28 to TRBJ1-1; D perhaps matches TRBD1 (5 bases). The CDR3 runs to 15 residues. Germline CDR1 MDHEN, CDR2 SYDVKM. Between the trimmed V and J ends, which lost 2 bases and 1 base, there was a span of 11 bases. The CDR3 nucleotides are TGTGCCAGCAGTTTACCCCCGGGACGGAACACTGAAGCTTTCTTT. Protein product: CASSLPPGRNTEAFF.

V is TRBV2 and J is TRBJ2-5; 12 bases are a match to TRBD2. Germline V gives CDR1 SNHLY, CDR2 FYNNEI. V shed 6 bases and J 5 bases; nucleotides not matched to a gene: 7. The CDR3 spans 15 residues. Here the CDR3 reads CASRETSGSEETQYF. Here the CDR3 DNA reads TGTGCCAGCAGGGAGACTAGCGGGAGTGAGGAGACCCAGTACTTC.

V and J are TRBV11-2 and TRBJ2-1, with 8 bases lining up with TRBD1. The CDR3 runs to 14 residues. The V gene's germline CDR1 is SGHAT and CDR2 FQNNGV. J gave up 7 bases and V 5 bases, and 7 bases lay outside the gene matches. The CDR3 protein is CASSPRDRNNEQFF. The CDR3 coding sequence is TGTGCCAGCAGCCCGAGGGACAGGAATAATGAGCAGTTCTTC.

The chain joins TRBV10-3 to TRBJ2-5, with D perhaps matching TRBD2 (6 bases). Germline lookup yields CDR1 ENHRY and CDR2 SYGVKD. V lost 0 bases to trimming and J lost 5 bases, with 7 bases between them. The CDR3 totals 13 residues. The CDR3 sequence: CAISESEGETQYF. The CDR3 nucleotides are TGTGCCATCAGTGAGTCGGAGGGGGAGACCCAGTACTTC.

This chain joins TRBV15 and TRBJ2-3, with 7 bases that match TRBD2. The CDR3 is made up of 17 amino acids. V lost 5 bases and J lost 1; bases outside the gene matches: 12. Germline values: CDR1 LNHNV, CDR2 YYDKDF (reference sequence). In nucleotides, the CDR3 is TGTGCCACCAGCGGACGGCGCGGGAGCAGCCGCACAGATACGCAGTATTTT. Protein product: CATSGRRGSSRTDTQYF.

This CDR3 is CASSPGAGASNYGYTF. The CDR3 DNA follows: TGTGCCAGCAGCCCTGGGGCCGGGGCTTCTAACTATGGCTACACCTTC. The chain combines TRBV5-6 with TRBJ1-2, with D possibly TRBD1 on 5 matching bases. This CDR3 is 16 amino acids long. Germline V gives CDR1 SGHDT, CDR2 YYEEEE. V was shortened by 4 bases and J by 0 bases, with 16 bases between the two germline ends.

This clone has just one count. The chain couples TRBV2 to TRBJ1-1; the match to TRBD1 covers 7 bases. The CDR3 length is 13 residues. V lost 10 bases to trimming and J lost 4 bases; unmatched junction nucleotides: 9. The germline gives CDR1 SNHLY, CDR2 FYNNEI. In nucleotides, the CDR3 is TGTGCCACGCAGACAGGGCTGGCCACTGAAGCTTTCTTT. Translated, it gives CATQTGLATEAFF. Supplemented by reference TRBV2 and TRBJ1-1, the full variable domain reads EPEVTQTPSHQVTQMGQEVILRCVPISNHLYFYWYRQILGQKVEFLVSFYNNEISEKSEIFDDQFSVERPDGSNFTLKIRSTKLEDSAMYFCATQTGLATEAFFGQGTRLTVV.

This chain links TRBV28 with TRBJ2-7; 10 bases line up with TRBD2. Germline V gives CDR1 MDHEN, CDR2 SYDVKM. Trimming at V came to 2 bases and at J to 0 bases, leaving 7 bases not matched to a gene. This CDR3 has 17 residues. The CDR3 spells CASSLSTSSGSSYEQYF. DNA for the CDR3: TGTGCCAGCAGTTTAAGCACGTCTAGCGGGAGCTCCTACGAGCAGTACTTC.